This is a list of T cell receptor beta chains from one sample in a study of T cell changes during pregnancy in multiple sclerosis. Using immunoSEQ multiplex PCR, the repertoire was profiled, and TCRdb retains in-frame clones only, with some absent. The sample consists of tens of thousands of clones, around 93% of them appearing once. This material consisted of PBMCs, taken in the first trimester of pregnancy. The origin of the receptors is a female donor in good health, serving as a control in a pregnancy study. Some clones in this sample may be carry-over from other donors' samples. Each CDR3 is given with its conserved first and last residue. Fields, in order: D gene, clone size, V gene, J gene, CDR3 DNA, CDR3 protein. A D gene is named only where the DNA matches it firmly. Not every row has a clone size; where given, it reads once, few, many or a size class.

-	-	TRBV28	TRBJ2-1	TGTGCCAGCAGTTTTCATGCCGGCCGTAGCCGGCTGGGTTACAATGAGCAGTTCTTC	CASSFHAGRSRLGYNEQFF
TRBD1	-	TRBV27	TRBJ1-1	TGTGCCAGCAGAAGAAGACAGGGGGAGGGGAACACTGAAGCTTTCTTT	CASRRRQGEGNTEAFF
TRBD1	-	TRBV27	TRBJ1-2	TGTGCCAGCAGCCTGGGGACAGGGTATGGCTACACCTTC	CASSLGTGYGYTF
-	-	TRBV6-4	TRBJ2-6	TGTGCCAGCAGTGTGGGGCAGACCTCTGGGGCCAACGTCCTGACTTTC	CASSVGQTSGANVLTF
-	-	TRBV28	TRBJ2-3	TGTGCCAGCAGCGGAGCCGGCACAGATACGCAGTATTTT	CASSGAGTDTQYF
-	few	TRBV4-3	TRBJ1-2	TGCGCCAGCAGCCAAGATAAAGGGGCGTACTATGGCTACACCTTC	CASSQDKGAYYGYTF
TRBD1	-	TRBV5-1	TRBJ2-7	TGCGCCAGCAACCTCGGCACCGGGACAGGGAGCGAGCAGTACTTC	CASNLGTGTGSEQYF
-	-	TRBV11-3	TRBJ2-1	TGTGCCAGCAGCCCCCGTACAGGGCACAATGAGCAGTTCTTC	CASSPRTGHNEQFF
-	-	TRBV7-9	TRBJ2-3	TGTGCCAGCAGCTTAGAATCTGCGGGAGATACGCAGTATTTT	CASSLESAGDTQYF
-	-	TRBV11-3	TRBJ2-1	TGTGCCAGCAGCTTCCTTTATTGGGCAGGGGAGCAGTTCTTC	CASSFLYWAGEQFF
-	-	TRBV28	TRBJ1-1	TGTGCCAGCAGTTTGTCCCTTCAGGACACGGGCTTCTTT	CASSLSLQDTGFF
TRBD1	-	TRBV10-3	TRBJ2-1	TGTGCCATCAGTGGCCGGGACAGGGGCTACAATGAGCAGTTCTTC	CAISGRDRGYNEQFF
-	once	TRBV10-3	TRBJ2-1	TGTGCCATCAGTAAATCAGGCCCTCCCAATGAGCAGTTCTTC	CAISKSGPPNEQFF
TRBD1	-	TRBV6-5	TRBJ1-6	TGTGCCAGCAGTTACCAGGACAGGGGTGATTCACCCCTCCACTTT	CASSYQDRGDSPLHF
-	-	TRBV5-6	TRBJ2-5	TGTGCCAGCAGCTCCTCATCTGTAGGGGAGGCAGAGACCCAGTACTTC	CASSSSSVGEAETQYF
TRBD1	few	TRBV18	TRBJ1-2	TGTGCCAGCTCACCAGACAGGGGGAATAACTATGGCTACACCTTC	CASSPDRGNNYGYTF
TRBD1	-	TRBV28	TRBJ1-4	TGTGCCAGCAGCAACCGGCCGGGACAGGGGGATGAAAAACTGTTTTTT	CASSNRPGQGDEKLFF
TRBD2	-	TRBV2	TRBJ2-7	TGTGCCAGCAGTGAAGGAACTAGCGGGCAGTACTTC	CASSEGTSGQYF
-	-	TRBV7-9	TRBJ1-3	TGTGCCAGCAGCTCTCGTTTGGCAGGGGCCCACTCTGGAAACACCATATATTTT	CASSSRLAGAHSGNTIYF
-	-	TRBV15	TRBJ2-7	TGTGCCACCGGGGAGAGCCGCTGGTACGAGCAGTACTTC	CATGESRWYEQYF
-	-	TRBV7-2	TRBJ2-3	TGTGCCAGCAGCCCAAGGCGGGGTAGCACAGATACGCAGTATTTT	CASSPRRGSTDTQYF
TRBD1	-	TRBV29-1	TRBJ2-3	TGCAGCGTCGCCTCGGCAGGGGGAGTCACAGATACGCAGTATTTT	CSVASAGGVTDTQYF
TRBD1	-	TRBV9	TRBJ1-4	TGTGCCAGCAGCGGGGGACAGGGGGCACCGGTTGAAAAACTGTTTTTT	CASSGGQGAPVEKLFF
TRBD2	-	TRBV7-9	TRBJ2-7	TGTGCCAGCAGCTTAGCGGGAGGGCGTGAGCAGTACTTC	CASSLAGGREQYF
TRBD2	-	TRBV6-6	TRBJ2-3	TGTGCCAGCAGAACCCGTAGCGGGAGCAAGAGGGATACGCAGTATTTT	CASRTRSGSKRDTQYF
TRBD1	once	TRBV5-1	TRBJ1-1	TGCGCCAGCAGCGGAGGGACAGGGAGAGAGACTGAAGCTTTCTTT	CASSGGTGRETEAFF
TRBD1	-	TRBV7-9	TRBJ1-1	TGTGCCAGCAGCTTCTCCAACAGGGGGAACACTGAAGCTTTCTTT	CASSFSNRGNTEAFF
-	-	TRBV28	TRBJ2-7	TGTGCCAGCAACCCAGACGCCGACAGCTCCTACGAGCAGTACTTC	CASNPDADSSYEQYF
TRBD1	-	TRBV7-9	TRBJ2-1	TGTGCCAGCAGCTTAGATAGGCAAAGGGGGCAGGAGTTCTTC	CASSLDRQRGQEFF
-	-	TRBV29-1	TRBJ2-1	TGCAGCGTTGAAGGGGCTAGCCCAACAACGTACAATGAGCAGTTCTTC	CSVEGASPTTYNEQFF
-	-	TRBV5-1	TRBJ2-5	TGCGCCAGCAGTCGACAGGAAGAAGAGACCCAGTACTTC	CASSRQEEETQYF
TRBD1	once	TRBV5-1	TRBJ1-1	TGCGCCAGCAGCTCCCAGAATCAGGGGGCTAACACTGAAGCTTTCTTT	CASSSQNQGANTEAFF
TRBD2	-	TRBV7-2	TRBJ2-7	TGTGCCAGCAGCGCACTAGCGTACGAGCAGTACTTC	CASSALAYEQYF
-	-	TRBV10-1	TRBJ2-3	TGCGCCAGCAGTGAGTCGGCCAGGGGACGAGGTACAGATACGCAGTATTTT	CASSESARGRGTDTQYF
-	-	TRBV6-1	TRBJ2-3	TGTGCCAGCAGTGAGGGGGAGGACCACACAGATACGCAGTATTTT	CASSEGEDHTDTQYF
TRBD1	-	TRBV19	TRBJ2-7	TGTGCCAGTACCACGACCGGGACAGGGGTTTCCTACGAGCAGTACTTC	CASTTTGTGVSYEQYF
-	-	TRBV28	TRBJ1-5	TGTGCCAGCAGTTTATGGGGTTTGGGGCGTACCAATCAGCCCCAGCATTTT	CASSLWGLGRTNQPQHF
-	-	TRBV19	TRBJ1-5	TGTGCCAGTAGTATAGGCCCCGACAGCCCGGCGGGGAATCAGCCCCAGCATTTT	CASSIGPDSPAGNQPQHF
-	-	TRBV2	TRBJ1-5	TGTGCCAGCAGGATCACACATCAGCCCCAGCATTTT	CASRITHQPQHF
TRBD1	-	TRBV6-6	TRBJ2-7	TGTGCCACCTTGGACAGGGGGTACCACGAGCAGTACTTC	CATLDRGYHEQYF
-	-	TRBV20-1	TRBJ2-7	TGCAGTGCTAGAGCGGACAGCGAGCAGTACTTC	CSARADSEQYF
-	-	TRBV5-4	TRBJ2-5	TGTGCCAGCCGGGGGGCAGGGAGTAGGGAGACCCAGTACTTC	CASRGAGSRETQYF
-	-	TRBV13	TRBJ2-5	TGTGCCAGCAGCCAGACAGTGGAGGGGGCTGACAAAGAGACCCAGTACTTC	CASSQTVEGADKETQYF
-	-	TRBV5-4	TRBJ2-1	TGTGCCAGCAGCGACTCTGAGGGCCCCCACAATGAGCAGTTCTTC	CASSDSEGPHNEQFF
TRBD1	-	TRBV10-3	TRBJ1-1	TGTGCCATCGGGACAGGCCTGAACACTGAAGCTTTCTTT	CAIGTGLNTEAFF
TRBD2	-	TRBV29-1	TRBJ2-5	TGCAGCGTTGTTACTAGCGGGGGGGCGGAGACCCAGTACTTC	CSVVTSGGAETQYF
TRBD1	-	TRBV10-3	TRBJ1-5	TGTGCCATCAGTCCCGGGACAGGGGTGAATAGCAATCAGCCCCAGCATTTT	CAISPGTGVNSNQPQHF
-	-	TRBV10-3	TRBJ2-7	TGTGCCATCAGTCCTACCGGGTACGAGCAGTACTTC	CAISPTGYEQYF
-	-	TRBV27	TRBJ1-2	TGTGCCAGCAGCGAAGGGGTAGGCTACACCTTC	CASSEGVGYTF
-	-	TRBV19	TRBJ1-5	TGTGCCAGTAGTATAGCCAGGGCTCGTTATAGCAATCAGCCCCAGCATTTT	CASSIARARYSNQPQHF
TRBD1	-	TRBV29-1	TRBJ2-7	TGCAGCATAAACCGGGACAGGACCTACGAGCAGTACTTC	CSINRDRTYEQYF
-	-	TRBV28	TRBJ1-1	TGTGCCAGCAGTTTTAATGCGGGGGCGCCCACTGAAGCTTTCTTT	CASSFNAGAPTEAFF
TRBD1	-	TRBV28	TRBJ2-7	TGTGCCAGCAGCCTTGACAGGGGGGGTTTTGAGCAGTACTTC	CASSLDRGGFEQYF